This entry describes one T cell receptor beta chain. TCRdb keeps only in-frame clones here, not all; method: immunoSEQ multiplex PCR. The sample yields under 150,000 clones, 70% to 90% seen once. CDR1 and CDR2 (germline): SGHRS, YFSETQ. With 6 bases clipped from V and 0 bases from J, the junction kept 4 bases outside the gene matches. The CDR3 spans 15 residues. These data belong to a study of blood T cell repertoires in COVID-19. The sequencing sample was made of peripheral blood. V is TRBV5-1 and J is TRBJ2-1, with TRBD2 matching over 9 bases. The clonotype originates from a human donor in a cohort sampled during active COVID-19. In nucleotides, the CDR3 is TGCGCCAGCATGCTAGCGGGGAGCTCCTACAATGAGCAGTTCTTC. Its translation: CASMLAGSSYNEQFF.